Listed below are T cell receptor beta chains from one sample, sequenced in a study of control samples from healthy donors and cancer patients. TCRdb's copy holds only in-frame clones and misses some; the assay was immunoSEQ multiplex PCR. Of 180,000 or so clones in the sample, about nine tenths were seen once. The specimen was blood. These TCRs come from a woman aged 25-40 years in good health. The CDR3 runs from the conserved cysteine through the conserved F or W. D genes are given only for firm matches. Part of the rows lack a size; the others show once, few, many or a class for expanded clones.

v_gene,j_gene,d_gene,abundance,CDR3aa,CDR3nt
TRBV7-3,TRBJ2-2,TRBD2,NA,CASSQLTSGRTGELFF,TGTGCCAGCAGCCAATTGACTAGCGGGAGGACCGGGGAGCTGTTTTTT
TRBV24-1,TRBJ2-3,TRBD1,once,CATRGTGGDDTQYF,TGTGCCACCAGGGGGACAGGGGGCGACGATACGCAGTATTTT
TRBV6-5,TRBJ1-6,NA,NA,CASSYRDYSPLHF,TGTGCCAGCAGTTACCGCGACTATTCACCCCTCCACTTT
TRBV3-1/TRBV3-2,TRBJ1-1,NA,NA,CASSQEVGRTEAFF,TGTGCCAGCAGCCAAGAGGTAGGGCGCACTGAAGCTTTCTTT
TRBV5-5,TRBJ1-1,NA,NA,CASSLGFYTEAFF,TGTGCCAGCAGCTTGGGTTTTTACACTGAAGCTTTCTTT
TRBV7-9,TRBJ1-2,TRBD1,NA,CASSATGALYGYTF,TGTGCCAGCAGCGCGACAGGGGCACTATATGGCTACACCTTC
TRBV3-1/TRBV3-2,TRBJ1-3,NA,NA,CASSQRNRVGNTIYF,TGTGCCAGCAGCCAACGAAACAGGGTTGGAAACACCATATATTTT
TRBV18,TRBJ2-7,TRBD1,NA,CASSPPDRGGYEQYF,TGTGCCAGCTCACCACCCGACAGGGGGGGTTACGAGCAGTACTTC
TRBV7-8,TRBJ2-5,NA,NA,CASRSPQRGETQYF,TGTGCCAGCAGATCCCCCCAAAGGGGAGAGACCCAGTACTTC
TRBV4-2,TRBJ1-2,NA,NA,CASSQGEGGYGYTF,TGTGCCAGCAGCCAAGGGGAAGGGGGCTATGGCTACACCTTC
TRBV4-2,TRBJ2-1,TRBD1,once,CASSRTGGGEQFF,TGTGCCAGCAGCCGGACAGGGGGAGGTGAGCAGTTCTTC
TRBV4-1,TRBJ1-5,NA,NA,CASSQVGTKQPQHF,TGCGCCAGCAGCCAAGTTGGGACCAAACAGCCCCAGCATTTT
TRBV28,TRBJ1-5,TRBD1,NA,CASSPTGTGPRNQPQHF,TGTGCCAGCAGTCCCACCGGGACAGGGCCCCGAAATCAGCCCCAGCATTTT
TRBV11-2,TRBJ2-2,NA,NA,CASSLSQNTGELFF,TGTGCCAGCAGCTTGTCTCAGAACACCGGGGAGCTGTTTTTT
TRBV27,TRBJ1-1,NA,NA,CASSDSSWNTEAFF,TGTGCCAGCAGTGACTCCAGTTGGAACACTGAAGCTTTCTTT
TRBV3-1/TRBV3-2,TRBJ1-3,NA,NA,CASSPRVGNTIYF,TGTGCCAGCAGCCCCAGGGTAGGAAACACCATATATTTT